The 19 T cell receptor beta chains below all came from one sample that was sequenced in a study of CD8 T cells in Susac syndrome. When the RNA was reverse transcribed, random hexamers were used with an input of roughly 0.45 to 1 ug. TCRdb recomputed calls from the immunoSEQ multiplex PCR reads with MiXCR, one row per CDR3 protein. This sample has around 45,000 distinct CDR3 sequences, with about 92% found just once. The sequenced material came from CD8+ T cells from PBMCs. The receptors stem from a human donor in good health.

V and J are TRBV27 and TRBJ1-1, with D possibly being TRBD1 (6 bases). Germline CDR1 reads MNHEY; CDR2 reads SMNVEV (reference sequence). V gave up 5 bases and J gave up 6 bases, with 16 bases separating them. This CDR3 has 14 residues. The CDR3 nucleotides read TGTGCCAGCAGTCATAGCAGGGGAAGGTCTGAAGCTTTCTTT. Translation gives CASSHSRGRSEAFF.

This chain links TRBV4-1 with TRBJ2-1; either TRBD1 or TRBD2 may fit D (5 bases each). The germline V gene encodes CDR1 MGHRA and CDR2 YSYEKL. Between the trimmed V and J ends, which lost 0 bases and 4 bases, there was a span of 10 bases. The CDR3 covers 15 residues. CDR3 sequence reads: CASSQDGTRYNEQFF. The DNA of the CDR3 is TGCGCCAGCAGCCAAGACGGGACCAGGTACAATGAGCAGTTCTTC.

The CDR3 sequence: CASRLIGTEAFF. The CDR3 DNA follows: TGTGCCAGCAGATTGATTGGCACTGAAGCTTTCTTT. The chain uses TRBV11-2 and TRBJ1-1; D gene unclear. CDR3 length equals 12 residues. Germline V gives CDR1 SGHAT, CDR2 FQNNGV. Trimming pared 6 bases from V and 4 bases from J, leaving 9 bases between.

The chain carries TRBV7-9 and TRBJ1-1, with a tentative D call TRBD1 (5 bases). V was trimmed by 1 base and J by 1 base, leaving 16 bases between them. This CDR3 contains 17 residues. Germline CDR1 and CDR2: SEHNR and FQNEAQ (reference sequence). CDR3 sequence: CASSLGLRGSTNTEAFF. CDR3 DNA: TGTGCCAGCAGCTTAGGTCTTAGGGGCAGTACGAACACTGAAGCTTTCTTT.

The rearrangement joins TRBV7-9 to TRBJ2-7, with 9 bases identical to TRBD2. Germline V gene sequence: CDR1 SEHNR, CDR2 FQNEAQ (reference sequence). This CDR3 has 16 amino acids. V shed 5 bases, J shed 0 bases, and the junction held 8 bases outside the gene matches. The CDR3 DNA reads TGTGCCAGCAGCCCCCAGGCGGGAGGGATCTCCTACGAGCAGTACTTC. This translates into CASSPQAGGISYEQYF. The full variable domain, in which reference TRBV7-9 and TRBJ2-7 provide the parts outside the CDR3, is DTGVSQNPRHKITKRGQNVTFRCDPISEHNRLYWYRQTLGQGPEFLTYFQNEAQLEKSRLLSDRFSAERPKGSFSTLEIQRTEQGDSAMYLCASSPQAGGISYEQYFGPGTRLTVT.

This clonotype was observed once. V is TRBV27 and J is TRBJ2-5; D may be TRBD1 (5 bases). Per the germline V gene, CDR1 is MNHEY and CDR2 is SMNVEV (reference sequence). The germline V and J ends were trimmed by 4 bases and 1 base, with 7 bases remaining between them. The CDR3 is made up of 13 amino acids. The CDR3 region is CASSWGFQETQYF. For the CDR3, the DNA is TGTGCCAGCAGTTGGGGCTTCCAAGAGACCCAGTACTTC.

V usage is TRBV5-4 and J usage is TRBJ1-1; D is unclear. Germline lookup yields CDR1 SGHNT and CDR2 YYREEE (reference sequence). This CDR3 comprises 12 residues. V was pared by 3 bases and J by 6 bases, with 9 bases between. The CDR3 loop is CASSYGGAEAFF. DNA of the CDR3: TGTGCCAGCAGCTACGGCGGGGCTGAAGCTTTCTTT.

V usage is TRBV6-2 or TRBV6-3 and J usage is TRBJ2-1, with 7 bases that match TRBD2. There are 16 residues in the CDR3. Trimming at V came to 5 bases and at J to 9 bases, leaving 16 bases not matched to a gene. Per germline, CDR1 MNHEY and CDR2 SVGEGT. The CDR3 bases are TGTGCCAGCAGTGGACGGGTAGCGGGTCCTCTCCCTGAGCAGTTCTTC. It codes for CASSGRVAGPLPEQFF.

The chain joins TRBV4-1 to TRBJ2-7, with 7 bases that match TRBD1. Germline V CDR1 and CDR2: MGHRA, YSYEKL. The CDR3 is 16 amino acids. V was pared by 0 bases and J by 0 bases, with 5 bases of the junction left unmatched. CDR3 DNA: TGCGCCAGCAGCCAAGACTGGGACAGAAGCTCCTACGAGCAGTACTTC. Protein sequence: CASSQDWDRSSYEQYF.

The V call is TRBV4-1, the J call TRBJ1-1; D call uncertain. The CDR3 runs to 12 residues. CDR1 is MGHRA and CDR2 is YSYEKL in the germline V gene. V lost 4 bases, J lost 5 bases, and 8 bases lay in between. CDR3 in DNA: TGCGCCAGCAGCCTCGGGAGAACTGAAGCTTTCTTT. Translating gives CASSLGRTEAFF.

This clonotype appeared a single time. The J gene is TRBJ2-5, the V gene TRBV5-6; D may be TRBD2 (6 bases). The germline V and J ends were trimmed by 3 bases and 5 bases, with 14 bases remaining between them. Germline V lookup: CDR1 SGHDT, CDR2 YYEEEE. The CDR3 consists of 14 residues. CDR3 DNA: TGTGCCAGCAGCTGGGGGACGGGGGTGGAGACCCAGTACTTC. Translation gives CASSWGTGVETQYF.

CDR3 DNA: TGTGCCAGCAGTTTCAAGACGGCAGGAGGCTACACCTTC. This gives the protein CASSFKTAGGYTF. This chain links TRBV25-1 with TRBJ1-2; D unclear. Germline CDR1 reads MGHDK; CDR2 reads SYGVNS. The CDR3 has 13 residues. Deletions cut 5 bases from V and 8 bases from J, with 15 bases between.

The genes are TRBV4-1 and TRBJ1-1, with D possibly being TRBD1 (5 bases). The V gene's germline CDR1 is MGHRA and CDR2 YSYEKL. This CDR3 has 14 residues. Trimming removed 0 bases at V and 11 bases at J, with 16 bases between. This CDR3 reads CASSQEGPKPWAFF. The CDR3 nucleotides are TGCGCCAGCAGCCAAGAGGGGCCTAAGCCATGGGCTTTCTTT.

The chain joins TRBV6-5 to TRBJ2-5, with D possibly called TRBD1 or TRBD2 (6 bases each). V was clipped by 7 bases and J by 1 base, with 16 bases between them. This CDR3 has 15 amino acids. Germline CDR1 and CDR2: MNHEY and SVGAGI. The CDR3 loop reads CASIHGGGSQETQYF. The CDR3 coding sequence is TGTGCCAGCATCCATGGAGGGGGTTCCCAAGAGACCCAGTACTTC.

The chain carries TRBV19 and TRBJ1-2; no clear D. The V gene lost 9 bases and the J gene lost 8 bases, with 19 bases spanning the gap. The germline V gene has CDR1 LNHDA and CDR2 SQIVND (reference sequence). This CDR3 is 13 amino acids long. The CDR3 reads CASNTRAPGGYTF. CDR3 nucleotides: TGTGCCAGCAACACCCGGGCGCCGGGAGGCTACACCTTC.

V gene TRBV4-3 combines with J gene TRBJ2-7; the D gene is possibly TRBD2 (6 bases). Germline-derived CDR1 and CDR2 are LGHNA and YSLEER. The ends were cut back, 0 bases at V and 4 bases at J, with 10 bases in the middle. This CDR3 spans 14 amino acids. The CDR3 loop reads CASSQDKLAYEQYF. CDR3 bases: TGCGCCAGCAGCCAAGATAAACTAGCTTACGAGCAGTACTTC.

The V gene is TRBV7-9, the J gene TRBJ2-2, with 9 bases aligning to TRBD1. The CDR3 has 15 amino acids. Trimming at V came to 5 bases and at J to 5 bases, leaving 6 bases not matched to a gene. Germline V gene sequence: CDR1 SEHNR, CDR2 FQNEAQ (reference sequence). Here the CDR3 DNA reads TGTGCCAGCAGCCCACAGGGGGCAAGGACCGGGGAGCTGTTTTTT. Amino acids: CASSPQGARTGELFF. The variable domain in full, completed from reference TRBV7-9 and TRBJ2-2, reads DTGVSQNPRHKITKRGQNVTFRCDPISEHNRLYWYRQTLGQGPEFLTYFQNEAQLEKSRLLSDRFSAERPKGSFSTLEIQRTEQGDSAMYLCASSPQGARTGELFFGEGSRLTVL.

The chain is built from TRBV6-5 and TRBJ2-5; 7 positions match TRBD2. Looked up from germline, CDR1 is MNHEY and CDR2 is SVGAGI. V was pared by 4 bases and J by 5 bases, with 19 bases of the junction left unmatched. The CDR3 runs 18 residues. In nucleotides, the CDR3 is TGTGCCAGCAGTTCCCTTCGGGGACGACCGCGGGGGAGGGAGACCCAGTACTTC. Translating it yields CASSSLRGRPRGRETQYF.

Only one count was recorded for this clonotype. This chain links TRBV3-1 with TRBJ2-1; D unresolved. The germline V gene has CDR1 LGHDT and CDR2 YNNKEL (reference sequence). The CDR3 is 20 amino acids. V was pared by 4 bases and J by 0 bases, with 25 bases between. The chain's CDR3 is CASSPGGRVGWVSSYNEQFF. The CDR3 nucleotides read TGTGCCAGCAGCCCAGGTGGTCGGGTCGGGTGGGTGAGCTCCTACAATGAGCAGTTCTTC.